This entry lists 24 T cell receptor beta chains sequenced from one sample in a study of identical twins. TCRdb fed the 5' RACE reads into MiXCR, producing one record per CDR3 protein. In the table there are 500,000 to 650,000 distinct CDR3 sequences, about 7.1% of which are singletons. The same specimen was also included in a second study, on yellow fever vaccine responses in identical twins.

The material sequenced was PBMCs. These receptors were taken from a young woman in good health.

This clonotype was picked up many times. CDR3 sequence (DNA): TGTGCCAGCAGGTCTGGGACTAGCGGCCACACCGGGGAGCTGTTTTTT. This gives the protein CASRSGTSGHTGELFF. The genes are TRBV12-3 or TRBV12-4 and TRBJ2-2, with TRBD2 identical over 11 bases. V trimming: 6 bases; J trimming: 3 bases; junction bases outside the gene matches: 6. The CDR3 sequence is 16 residues long.

In this sample, this clonotype turned up a few times. CDR3 sequence reads: CASSLLPNQNTGELFF. CDR3 nucleotides: TGCGCCAGCAGCCTCCTACCAAATCAGAACACCGGGGAGCTGTTTTTT. V gene TRBV4-1 combines with J gene TRBJ2-2; D gene uncertain. The CDR3 totals 16 residues. Looked up from germline, CDR1 is MGHRA and CDR2 is YSYEKL. V was shortened by 4 bases and J by 1 base, with 13 bases between the two germline ends.

V gene TRBV10-3 combines with J gene TRBJ1-1; 7 nucleotides agree with TRBD1. Germline V gene lookup returns CDR1 ENHRY and CDR2 SYGVKD. The CDR3 contains 15 residues. V lost 7 bases, J lost 4 bases, and 12 bases stayed unmatched. The CDR3 DNA sequence: TGTGCCATCACTTCAGCACAGGGGTCTAGCACTGAAGCTTTCTTT. Translated: CAITSAQGSSTEAFF.

This clonotype was counted between two and nine times. The rearrangement links TRBV27 to TRBJ2-3; D gene uncertain. V lost 6 bases and J lost 1, with 14 bases in between. Germline-derived CDR1 and CDR2 are MNHEY and SMNVEV (reference sequence). The CDR3 is 15 residues long. CDR3 protein: CASRKNSLGTDTQYF. CDR3 bases: TGTGCCAGCAGAAAAAATAGTCTGGGCACAGATACGCAGTATTTT.

The table lists this clonotype with many counts. J is TRBJ1-5 and V is TRBV10-3; maybe TRBD1 (6 bases). The V end lost 0 bases, the J end lost 3 bases, and 6 bases lay between the germline ends. CDR1 ENHRY and CDR2 SYGVKD come from the germline V gene. The CDR3 spans 14 residues. The CDR3 loop reads CAISESGANQPQHF. The DNA of the CDR3 is TGTGCCATCAGTGAGTCGGGGGCCAATCAGCCCCAGCATTTT.

This clonotype was counted many times. V usage is TRBV7-9 and J usage is TRBJ1-1; D perhaps matches TRBD1 (6 bases). Germline loops: CDR1 SEHNR, CDR2 FQNEAQ (reference sequence). CDR3 length equals 15 residues. The germline V and J ends were trimmed by 1 base and 5 bases, with 14 bases remaining between them. The CDR3 region is CASSLVSGGETEAFF. The CDR3 DNA is TGTGCCAGCAGCTTAGTTTCGGGGGGCGAGACTGAAGCTTTCTTT.

The chain couples TRBV7-9 to TRBJ1-5, with 9 bases that match TRBD1. From germline, CDR1 is SEHNR and CDR2 FQNEAQ (reference sequence). The CDR3 contains 15 residues. Trimming cost V 3 bases and J 5 bases; bases outside gene matches: 5. The CDR3 loop reads CASSFGQGSDQPQHF. CDR3 DNA: TGTGCCAGCAGCTTTGGACAGGGGAGTGATCAGCCCCAGCATTTT.

This clonotype was recorded many times. The V gene is TRBV12-3 or TRBV12-4, the J gene TRBJ1-6; no reliable D call. Trimming took off 6 bases at V and 0 bases at J, with 6 bases between the two ends. The CDR3 is 14 amino acids. The CDR3 here is CASRQSSYNSPLHF. CDR3 in DNA: TGTGCCAGCAGGCAGAGCTCCTATAATTCACCCCTCCACTTT.

This clonotype was seen a few times. The genes are TRBV28 and TRBJ1-1; no definite D call. Germline assignment: CDR1 MDHEN and CDR2 SYDVKM. The CDR3 spans 14 residues. Trimming removed 0 bases from V and 1 base from J, with 6 bases in between. CDR3 loop: CASSLWGRNTEAFF. In nucleotides, the CDR3 is TGTGCCAGCAGTTTATGGGGGAGGAACACTGAAGCTTTCTTT.

V gene TRBV20-1 combines with J gene TRBJ2-5; no clear D gene. The V gene's germline CDR1 is DFQATT and CDR2 SNEGSKA (reference sequence). V was pared by 4 bases and J by 2 bases, with 8 bases between. The CDR3 is 12 amino acids. This CDR3 is CSATGRQETQYF. In DNA, the CDR3 is TGCAGTGCTACCGGCAGACAAGAGACCCAGTACTTC.

This clonotype was counted ten times or more. The J gene is TRBJ2-3, the V gene TRBV12-3 or TRBV12-4; D may be TRBD1 (5 bases). The CDR3 runs to 15 residues. Trimming pared 1 base from V and 3 bases from J, leaving 11 bases between. CDR3 sequence: CASSLVGRVTDTQYF. CDR3 in DNA: TGTGCCAGCAGTTTAGTGGGCAGGGTTACAGATACGCAGTATTTT.

In its sample, this clonotype was seen many times. The rearrangement joins TRBV18 to TRBJ1-1, with D possibly being TRBD1 (5 bases). V was trimmed by 3 bases and J by 10 bases, leaving 18 bases between them. The CDR3 is 14 residues long. CDR1 and CDR2 (germline): KGHSH, LQKENI. DNA of the CDR3: TGTGCCAGCTCACCCACGGGGCCGGGAACCCGAGCTTTCTTT. This sequence encodes CASSPTGPGTRAFF.

J is TRBJ1-1 and V is TRBV15; 7 bases are shared with TRBD1. In germline, CDR1 is LNHNV, CDR2 YYDKDF (reference sequence). This CDR3 contains 14 residues. V shed 5 bases and J 4 bases; nucleotides not matched to a gene: 7. The CDR3 nucleotides are TGTGCCACCAGCGACAGAAGGGGGCTCACTGAAGCTTTCTTT. It specifies CATSDRRGLTEAFF.

The chain links TRBV10-1 to TRBJ1-5, with D uncertain. CDR1 WNHNN and CDR2 SYGVQD come from the germline V gene (reference sequence). V shed 4 bases and J shed 5 bases, with 9 bases lying between them. This CDR3 is built from 13 residues. As DNA, the CDR3 is TGCGCCAGCAGTGTGACCTCCGATCAGCCCCAGCATTTT. This gives the protein CASSVTSDQPQHF.

This chain connects TRBV18 to TRBJ2-3; 7 nucleotides match TRBD1. V was clipped by 3 bases and J by 0 bases; unmatched bases: 6. The CDR3 contains 16 residues. Per germline, CDR1 KGHSH and CDR2 LQKENI. The DNA of the CDR3 is TGTGCCAGCTCACCCCGATCACAGGGGAGCACAGATACGCAGTATTTT. It is translated as CASSPRSQGSTDTQYF.

This clonotype was observed at least ten times. The V gene is TRBV29-1, the J gene TRBJ2-3; 7 bases align to TRBD2. The CDR3 is 14 residues long. Germline CDR1 and CDR2: SQVTM and ANQGSEA. V lost 3 bases, J lost 2 bases, and 5 bases stayed unmatched. CDR3 in DNA: TGCAGCGTTGAGGGGACTACGCCCACAGATACGCAGTATTTT. Translating it yields CSVEGTTPTDTQYF.

This clonotype has at least ten counts. The V gene is TRBV7-8, the J gene TRBJ1-5; possible D gene TRBD1, 5 bases. The length of the CDR3 is 13 residues. Trimming shortened V by 5 bases and J by 5 bases, and 10 bases separated the two germline ends. In germline, CDR1 is SGHVS, CDR2 FQNEAQ. As DNA, the CDR3 is TGTGCCAGCAGCAAAGACAGCTATCAGCCCCAGCATTTT. Translating it yields CASSKDSYQPQHF.

This clonotype was recorded many times. The CDR3 coding sequence is TGTGCCAGCAGCCTCCCCGGTGCGGGAGGTGAGCAGTTCTTC. Its translation: CASSLPGAGGEQFF. V gene TRBV7-8 combines with J gene TRBJ2-1; 8 bases line up with TRBD2. In germline, CDR1 is SGHVS, CDR2 FQNEAQ. The CDR3 loop spans 14 amino acids. Germline trimming cut 5 bases from V and 9 bases from J; bases unmatched to any gene: 9.

Comment on this clonotype: Compared with germline, one end of the junction differs, possibly owing to a read error. This sequence joins TRBV20-1 and TRBJ2-3, with D tentatively TRBD1 (6 bases). The CDR3 length is 16 residues. In germline, CDR1 is DFQATT, CDR2 SNEGSKA (reference sequence). CDR3 nucleotide sequence: TGCTGTGCTAGAGATCAACAGGGTCAGGTTAAAGATACGCAGTATTTT. Its protein product is CCARDQQGQVKDTQYF.

This chain connects TRBV25-1 to TRBJ2-3; the match to TRBD2 covers 9 bases. J gave up 6 bases and V 2 bases, and 6 bases lay outside the gene matches. In germline, CDR1 is MGHDK, CDR2 SYGVNS. This CDR3 has 15 amino acids. The CDR3 protein is CASSEASGAWDTQYF. Written as DNA, the CDR3 is TGTGCCAGCAGTGAAGCTAGCGGGGCCTGGGATACGCAGTATTTT.

This clonotype was picked up a small number of times. V and J are TRBV5-1 and TRBJ2-1; 10 bases fit TRBD2. With V trimmed by 0 bases and J by 9 bases, 9 bases remained unmatched. The germline V gene has CDR1 SGHRS and CDR2 YFSETQ. The CDR3 runs 16 residues. In DNA form, the CDR3 reads TGCGCCAGCAGCTTGGCCCAACTAGCGGGAAGTAGTGAGCAGTTCTTC. Translation: CASSLAQLAGSSEQFF.

This clonotype appeared a few times. The V gene is TRBV12-3 or TRBV12-4, the J gene TRBJ2-3, with a tentative D call TRBD2 (7 bases). Deletions cut 8 bases from V and 0 bases from J, with 18 bases between. The CDR3 has 16 amino acids. CDR3 in DNA: TGTGCCAGCGACTCGGGGGGCGGCCATAGCACAGATACGCAGTATTTT. This sequence encodes CASDSGGGHSTDTQYF.

This clonotype has just a few counts. The chain recombines TRBV5-6 with TRBJ2-1; TRBD2 might be the D (6 bases). The germline V gene has CDR1 SGHDT and CDR2 YYEEEE. The CDR3 sequence is 13 residues long. Deletions cut 7 bases from V and 4 bases from J, with 12 bases between. The DNA of the CDR3 is TGTGCCAGCGGGGCGGGGCGGTACAATGAGCAGTTCTTC. Its protein product is CASGAGRYNEQFF.

This clonotype was counted at least ten times. This chain's CDR3 is CASSGGVNEQFF. The CDR3 DNA is TGTGCCAGCAGCGGGGGGGTTAATGAGCAGTTCTTC. The J gene is TRBJ2-1, the V gene TRBV25-1, with TRBD2 identical over 8 bases. The V gene end was trimmed by 6 bases and the J gene end by 7 bases; junction bases not matched to a gene: 2. CDR3 length equals 12 residues. Germline-derived CDR1 and CDR2 are MGHDK and SYGVNS.